Below are 14 T cell receptor beta chains sequenced from a single sample in a study of a mutant IDH1 vaccine in newly diagnosed glioma. Stated time point: baseline, week 1 (first vaccination visit). The treatment is: pre-vaccination baseline after standard-of-care therapy. Repertoires were generated with immunoSEQ multiplex PCR, while TCRdb's copy carries only in-frame clones and drops some. Among 20,000 to 25,000 clones listed, approximately 86% were seen once. Here the sequenced sample was PBMCs, taken from a glioma patient treated with radiotherapy, temozolomide or both. Receptors were obtained from a man aged 35 to 55 with glioma.

The chain employs TRBV7-9 and TRBJ2-3; 14 nucleotides match TRBD2. The CDR3 runs 15 residues. Germline V gives CDR1 SEHNR, CDR2 FQNEAQ (reference sequence). Losses at the gene ends were 5 bases for V and 5 bases for J; bases not matched to a gene: 3. The CDR3 nucleotides read TGTGCCAGCAGCCCTGGACTAGCGGGAGGAGATACGCAGTATTTT. This gives the protein CASSPGLAGGDTQYF.

The chain recombines TRBV5-6 with TRBJ1-1; no firm D call. Trimming removed 0 bases from V and 0 bases from J, with 9 bases in between. The CDR3 totals 15 residues. In germline, CDR1 is SGHDT, CDR2 YYEEEE. Here the CDR3 DNA reads TGTGCCAGCAGCTTGGCCCCATCGCTGAACACTGAAGCTTTCTTT. The encoded protein is CASSLAPSLNTEAFF. Filled out from reference TRBV5-6 and TRBJ1-1, the complete variable domain reads DAGVTQSPTHLIKTRGQQVTLRCSPKSGHDTVSWYQQALGQGPQFIFQYYEEEERQRGNFPDRFSGHQFPNYSSELNVNALLLGDSALYLCASSLAPSLNTEAFFGQGTRLTVV.

V usage is TRBV6-4 and J usage is TRBJ2-7; D may be TRBD2 (7 bases). The CDR3 consists of 13 residues. V was clipped by 10 bases and J by 3 bases, with 16 bases between them. Per germline, CDR1 MRHNA and CDR2 SNTAGT. CDR3 region: CAIVSGGCYEQYV. The CDR3 region has the DNA TGTGCCATAGTCTCGGGGGGCTGCTACGAGCAGTACGTC.

This clone counts as medium-sized. J is TRBJ1-1 and V is TRBV2; D may be TRBD1 (5 bases). V lost 6 bases, J lost 0 bases, and 14 bases lay in between. Per the germline V gene, CDR1 is SNHLY and CDR2 is FYNNEI. The CDR3 spans 15 residues. The CDR3 reads CASRRAGHLNTEAFF. The CDR3 DNA is TGTGCCAGCAGGCGCGCAGGACACTTGAACACTGAAGCTTTCTTT. Full variable domain (outside the CDR3, taken from reference TRBV2 and TRBJ1-1): EPEVTQTPSHQVTQMGQEVILRCVPISNHLYFYWYRQILGQKVEFLVSFYNNEISEKSEIFDDQFSVERPDGSNFTLKIRSTKLEDSAMYFCASRRAGHLNTEAFFGQGTRLTVV.

By sample fraction, this clone is medium-sized (0.01 to 0.1%). The rearrangement uses TRBV19 and TRBJ2-7; 7 bases fit TRBD1. After removal of 3 bases from V and 6 bases from J, the junction contained 11 bases not matched to a gene. The CDR3 has 15 amino acids. Germline loops: CDR1 LNHDA, CDR2 SQIVND (reference sequence). The CDR3: CASSIDREAYREQYF. The CDR3 DNA follows: TGTGCCAGTAGTATCGACAGGGAAGCCTATCGCGAGCAGTACTTC.

The gene calls are TRBV6-1 and TRBJ1-1, with D perhaps matching TRBD1 (6 bases). CDR1 is MNHNS, CDR2 SASEGT, per germline. V was clipped by 6 bases and J by 0 bases, with 8 bases between them. CDR3 length: 13 amino acids. CDR3 sequence: CASRGHLNTEAFF. As DNA, the CDR3 is TGTGCCAGCAGGGGACATCTGAACACTGAAGCTTTCTTT.

CDR3 region: CASSSKLRTAGGEQYV. CDR3 sequence (DNA): TGTGCCAGCAGCTCCAAATTAAGGACCGCCGGGGGGGAGCAGTACGTC. The chain employs TRBV5-6 and TRBJ2-7; TRBD2 aligns across 7 bases. The CDR3 sequence is 16 residues long. Germline V gene data show CDR1 as SGHDT and CDR2 as YYEEEE. The V segment lost 3 bases and the J segment 7 bases; nucleotides outside the gene matches: 16.

This clone was counted once. Other DNA sequences from this sample encode an identical CDR3 as well. The gene calls are TRBV5-8 and TRBJ1-5; the match to TRBD1 covers 8 bases. The CDR3 extends over 15 amino acids. CDR1 SGHTS and CDR2 YDEGEE come from the germline V gene. Trimming at V came to 0 bases and at J to 2 bases, leaving 1 base not matched to a gene. CDR3 nucleotides: TGTGCCAGCAGCTTGGACAGGGGGGGCAATCAGCCCCAGCATTTT. This translates into CASSLDRGGNQPQHF.

The chain is built from TRBV27 and TRBJ1-1, with no clear D. This CDR3 comprises 11 residues. Germline V gene lookup returns CDR1 MNHEY and CDR2 SMNVEV (reference sequence). V was pared by 6 bases and J by 2 bases, with 4 bases between. CDR3 DNA sequence: TGTGCCAGCAGGAAAAACACTGAAGCTTTCTTT. This codes for CASRKNTEAFF.

The chain carries TRBV5-1 and TRBJ1-6; D gene unclear. This CDR3 is built from 15 residues. Germline lookup yields CDR1 SGHRS and CDR2 YFSETQ. Trimming left V 3 bases short and J 5 bases short, with 12 bases between. CDR3 in DNA: TGCGCCAGCAGCTCGGATCTGGGTGATAATTCACCCCTCCACTTT. Translation: CASSSDLGDNSPLHF.

The chain links TRBV5-1 to TRBJ1-1; D is uncertain. V was shortened by 0 bases and J by 6 bases, with 15 bases between the two germline ends. Germline-derived CDR1 and CDR2 are SGHRS and YFSETQ. There are 15 residues in the CDR3. This CDR3 is CASSLDPTNGAEAFF. The CDR3 DNA is TGCGCCAGCAGCTTGGACCCTACAAACGGGGCTGAAGCTTTCTTT.

This sequence joins TRBV7-2 and TRBJ1-4, with 8 bases lining up with TRBD1. The CDR3 spans 15 residues. The V and J ends lost 4 bases and 8 bases, in that order; junction bases with no gene match: 9. Per the germline V gene, CDR1 is SGHTA and CDR2 is FQGNSA. CDR3 residues: CASSSMDRVNEKLFF. CDR3 nucleotide sequence: TGTGCCAGCAGCTCTATGGACAGGGTGAACGAAAAACTGTTTTTT.

This CDR3 is CAITPADSSGYGYTF. In DNA, the CDR3 is TGTGCCATCACCCCGGCAGATTCTAGTGGCTATGGCTACACCTTC. This chain uses TRBV10-3 with TRBJ1-2; no definite D call. The germline gives CDR1 ENHRY, CDR2 SYGVKD. V was trimmed by 7 bases and J by 4 bases, leaving 19 bases between them. This CDR3 comprises 15 residues.

The rearrangement links TRBV6-1 to TRBJ2-3; tentative D call: TRBD1 (6 bases). Germline-derived CDR1 and CDR2 are MNHNS and SASEGT. The CDR3 covers 15 residues. Between the trimmed V and J ends, which lost 5 bases and 3 bases, there was a span of 15 bases. Here the CDR3 reads CASSPAGVGTDTQYF. As DNA, the CDR3 is TGTGCCAGCAGTCCCGCAGGGGTAGGGACAGATACGCAGTATTTT.